The 15 T cell receptor beta chains below all came from one sample that was sequenced in a study of shared clonotypes between healthy human individuals. Using immunoSEQ multiplex PCR, the repertoire was profiled, and TCRdb retains in-frame clones only, with some absent. The table includes 450,000 to 700,000 clones, around 95% detected once. CD45RO-negative, CCR7-positively selected cells formed the naive CD8 fraction, excluding terminally differentiated effector memory CD45RA+ cells. Sequenced input: naive CD8+ T cells sorted from blood. The receptors come from a woman aged 25 to 39 in good health.

V and J are TRBV13 and TRBJ2-2; either TRBD1 or TRBD2 may supply D (5 bases each). The CDR3 loop spans 14 amino acids. Trimming stripped 5 bases from V and 3 bases from J, with 10 bases between. Germline CDR1 PRHDT, CDR2 FYEKMQ (reference sequence). The CDR3 DNA follows: TGTGCCAGCAGCCCGGGACCTTACACCGGGGAGCTGTTTTTT. It yields the protein CASSPGPYTGELFF.

Only one count was recorded for this clone. The genes are TRBV2 and TRBJ2-1; TRBD2 matches at 7 bases. The CDR3 has 16 residues. The V gene end was trimmed by 6 bases and the J gene end by 4 bases; junction bases not matched to a gene: 12. Germline CDR1 is SNHLY and CDR2 is FYNNEI. The CDR3 loop is CASSAPGTKLYNEQFF. The CDR3 nucleotides are TGTGCCAGCAGCGCCCCCGGGACTAAACTATACAATGAGCAGTTCTTC.

This sequence joins TRBV9 and TRBJ2-7, with a weak D call TRBD2 (5 bases). The CDR3 spans 14 residues. Germline V gene lookup returns CDR1 SGDLS and CDR2 YYNGEE. V was cut by 3 bases and J by 3 bases, with 13 bases left in between. The DNA for the CDR3 is TGTGCCAGCAGCGGTCTGACCGGAGGCTACGAGCAGTACTTC. This sequence encodes CASSGLTGGYEQYF.

About this clone: The same CDR3 can be traced to other DNA sequences in this sample. The chain links TRBV5-6 to TRBJ2-7; D remains ambiguous. Germline assignment: CDR1 SGHDT and CDR2 YYEEEE. The germline V and J ends were trimmed by 3 bases and 2 bases, with 3 bases remaining between them. This CDR3 region has 11 residues. Written as DNA, the CDR3 is TGTGCCAGCAGCTCTACCTACGAGCAGTACTTC. Its translation: CASSSTYEQYF.

CDR3 bases: TGTGCCAGCATGTCAGGGGAAGCTTTCTTT. Translation gives CASMSGEAFF. The chain has TRBV2 and TRBJ1-1, with D tentatively TRBD1 (5 bases). The CDR3 loop spans 10 amino acids. CDR1 SNHLY and CDR2 FYNNEI come from the germline V gene. Deletions cut 7 bases from V and 8 bases from J, with 8 bases between.

The chain combines TRBV5-5 with TRBJ2-7; possibly TRBD2 for D (5 bases). The germline gives CDR1 SGHKS, CDR2 YYEKEE (reference sequence). CDR3 size: 15 residues. Trimming removed 1 base at V and 4 bases at J, with 15 bases between. The CDR3 DNA is TGTGCCAGCAGCTTGTTCGGCGGAGGTACATACGAGCAGTACTTC. Protein product: CASSLFGGGTYEQYF.

In its sample, this clone was seen once. The J gene is TRBJ2-7, the V gene TRBV5-1; 7 nucleotides line up with TRBD2. The CDR3 spans 13 residues. Trimming removed 3 bases from V and 4 bases from J; junction bases left unmatched: 4. Germline CDR1 SGHRS, CDR2 YFSETQ. The CDR3 bases are TGCGCCAGCAGCTGGGGACTATCGTACGAGCAGTACTTC. As protein: CASSWGLSYEQYF.

The chain combines TRBV28 with TRBJ2-3; 7 bases fit TRBD1. In germline, CDR1 is MDHEN, CDR2 SYDVKM. With V trimmed by 2 bases and J by 6 bases, 11 bases remained unmatched. This CDR3 comprises 16 residues. CDR3 DNA sequence: TGTGCCAGCAGTTTACCAGGACCACAGGGGTGGGATACGCAGTATTTT. Protein sequence: CASSLPGPQGWDTQYF.

The chain combines TRBV7-2 with TRBJ2-1, with 10 bases fitting TRBD2. The CDR3 runs 13 residues. V lost 7 bases and J lost 5; bases outside the gene matches: 2. In germline, CDR1 is SGHTA, CDR2 FQGNSA. CDR3 sequence: CASTGLADNEQFF. CDR3 nucleotides: TGTGCCAGCACAGGACTAGCGGACAATGAGCAGTTCTTC.

This clone occurred once. The chain has TRBV28 and TRBJ1-1; 11 positions match TRBD1. Trimming at V came to 5 bases and at J to 11 bases, leaving 10 bases not matched to a gene. CDR1 MDHEN and CDR2 SYDVKM come from the germline V gene. The CDR3 length is 14 residues. The CDR3 bases are TGTGCCAGCAGTCCGATCTGGACAGGGGGCGCGGCTTTCTTT. Encoded protein: CASSPIWTGGAAFF. The full variable domain, in which reference TRBV28 and TRBJ1-1 provide the parts outside the CDR3, is DVKVTQSSRYLVKRTGEKVFLECVQDMDHENMFWYRQDPGLGLRLIYFSYDVKMKEKGDIPEGYSVSREKKERFSLILESASTNQTSMYLCASSPIWTGGAAFFGQGTRLTVV.

The count of this clone is one. This chain connects TRBV5-6 to TRBJ2-5; 8 bases map to TRBD1. Losses at the gene ends were 4 bases for V and 12 bases for J; bases not matched to a gene: 5. There are 11 residues in the CDR3. Germline assignment: CDR1 SGHDT and CDR2 YYEEEE. CDR3 residues: CASSGTGTEYF. CDR3 DNA sequence: TGTGCCAGCAGCGGGACAGGCACTGAGTACTTC.

The chain joins TRBV6-1 to TRBJ1-1; 12 positions match TRBD1. Germline CDR1 and CDR2: MNHNS and SASEGT. V was pared by 6 bases and J by 10 bases, with 9 bases of the junction left unmatched. CDR3 size: 14 residues. For the CDR3, the DNA is TGTGCCAGCAGAGAGGGGACAGGGGGCCTGGGAGCTTTCTTT. Protein product: CASREGTGGLGAFF.

This rearrangement joins TRBV7-9 to TRBJ2-1; no firm D call. The CDR3 contains 16 residues. Per germline, CDR1 SEHNR and CDR2 FQNEAQ (reference sequence). Trimming left V 8 bases short and J 3 bases short, with 20 bases between. This chain's CDR3 is CASGPPPALFYNEQFF. The CDR3 DNA is TGTGCCAGCGGCCCTCCCCCAGCGCTTTTCTACAATGAGCAGTTCTTC.

This chain connects TRBV28 to TRBJ1-1; 10 nucleotides match TRBD1. The CDR3 consists of 15 residues. With V trimmed by 5 bases and J by 4 bases, 7 bases remained unmatched. Germline values: CDR1 MDHEN, CDR2 SYDVKM. The CDR3 DNA follows: TGTGCCAGCAGTCCGAGACAGGGGGCTGGCACTGAAGCTTTCTTT. This gives the protein CASSPRQGAGTEAFF.

V gene TRBV7-2 combines with J gene TRBJ1-6; 7 bases map to TRBD1. Germline CDR1 is SGHTA and CDR2 is FQGNSA. The V gene end was trimmed by 5 bases and the J gene end by 5 bases; junction bases not matched to a gene: 9. This CDR3 has 16 amino acids. CDR3 sequence (DNA): TGTGCCAGCAGCCCATTGACAGGGTTGGATAATTCACCCCTCCACTTT. Its translation: CASSPLTGLDNSPLHF.